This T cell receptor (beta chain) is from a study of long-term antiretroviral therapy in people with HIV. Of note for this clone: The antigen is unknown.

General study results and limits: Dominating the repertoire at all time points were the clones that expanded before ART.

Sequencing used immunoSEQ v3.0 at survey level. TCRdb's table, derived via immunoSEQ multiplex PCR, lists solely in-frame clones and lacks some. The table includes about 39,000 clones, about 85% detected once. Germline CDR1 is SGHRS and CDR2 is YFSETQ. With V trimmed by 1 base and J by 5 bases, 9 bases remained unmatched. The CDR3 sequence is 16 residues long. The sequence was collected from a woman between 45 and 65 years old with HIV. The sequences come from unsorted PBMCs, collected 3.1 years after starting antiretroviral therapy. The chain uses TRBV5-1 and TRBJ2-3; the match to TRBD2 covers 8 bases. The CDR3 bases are TGCGCCAGCAGCTTGCTCAGCGGGGGCCAGGGAGATACGCAGTATTTT. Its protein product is CASSLLSGGQGDTQYF. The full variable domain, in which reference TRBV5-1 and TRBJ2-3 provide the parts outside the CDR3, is KAGVTQTPRYLIKTRGQQVTLSCSPISGHRSVSWYQQTPGQGLQFLFEYFSETQRNKGNFPGRFSGRQFSNSRSEMNVSTLELGDSALYLCASSLLSGGQGDTQYFGPGTRLTVL.